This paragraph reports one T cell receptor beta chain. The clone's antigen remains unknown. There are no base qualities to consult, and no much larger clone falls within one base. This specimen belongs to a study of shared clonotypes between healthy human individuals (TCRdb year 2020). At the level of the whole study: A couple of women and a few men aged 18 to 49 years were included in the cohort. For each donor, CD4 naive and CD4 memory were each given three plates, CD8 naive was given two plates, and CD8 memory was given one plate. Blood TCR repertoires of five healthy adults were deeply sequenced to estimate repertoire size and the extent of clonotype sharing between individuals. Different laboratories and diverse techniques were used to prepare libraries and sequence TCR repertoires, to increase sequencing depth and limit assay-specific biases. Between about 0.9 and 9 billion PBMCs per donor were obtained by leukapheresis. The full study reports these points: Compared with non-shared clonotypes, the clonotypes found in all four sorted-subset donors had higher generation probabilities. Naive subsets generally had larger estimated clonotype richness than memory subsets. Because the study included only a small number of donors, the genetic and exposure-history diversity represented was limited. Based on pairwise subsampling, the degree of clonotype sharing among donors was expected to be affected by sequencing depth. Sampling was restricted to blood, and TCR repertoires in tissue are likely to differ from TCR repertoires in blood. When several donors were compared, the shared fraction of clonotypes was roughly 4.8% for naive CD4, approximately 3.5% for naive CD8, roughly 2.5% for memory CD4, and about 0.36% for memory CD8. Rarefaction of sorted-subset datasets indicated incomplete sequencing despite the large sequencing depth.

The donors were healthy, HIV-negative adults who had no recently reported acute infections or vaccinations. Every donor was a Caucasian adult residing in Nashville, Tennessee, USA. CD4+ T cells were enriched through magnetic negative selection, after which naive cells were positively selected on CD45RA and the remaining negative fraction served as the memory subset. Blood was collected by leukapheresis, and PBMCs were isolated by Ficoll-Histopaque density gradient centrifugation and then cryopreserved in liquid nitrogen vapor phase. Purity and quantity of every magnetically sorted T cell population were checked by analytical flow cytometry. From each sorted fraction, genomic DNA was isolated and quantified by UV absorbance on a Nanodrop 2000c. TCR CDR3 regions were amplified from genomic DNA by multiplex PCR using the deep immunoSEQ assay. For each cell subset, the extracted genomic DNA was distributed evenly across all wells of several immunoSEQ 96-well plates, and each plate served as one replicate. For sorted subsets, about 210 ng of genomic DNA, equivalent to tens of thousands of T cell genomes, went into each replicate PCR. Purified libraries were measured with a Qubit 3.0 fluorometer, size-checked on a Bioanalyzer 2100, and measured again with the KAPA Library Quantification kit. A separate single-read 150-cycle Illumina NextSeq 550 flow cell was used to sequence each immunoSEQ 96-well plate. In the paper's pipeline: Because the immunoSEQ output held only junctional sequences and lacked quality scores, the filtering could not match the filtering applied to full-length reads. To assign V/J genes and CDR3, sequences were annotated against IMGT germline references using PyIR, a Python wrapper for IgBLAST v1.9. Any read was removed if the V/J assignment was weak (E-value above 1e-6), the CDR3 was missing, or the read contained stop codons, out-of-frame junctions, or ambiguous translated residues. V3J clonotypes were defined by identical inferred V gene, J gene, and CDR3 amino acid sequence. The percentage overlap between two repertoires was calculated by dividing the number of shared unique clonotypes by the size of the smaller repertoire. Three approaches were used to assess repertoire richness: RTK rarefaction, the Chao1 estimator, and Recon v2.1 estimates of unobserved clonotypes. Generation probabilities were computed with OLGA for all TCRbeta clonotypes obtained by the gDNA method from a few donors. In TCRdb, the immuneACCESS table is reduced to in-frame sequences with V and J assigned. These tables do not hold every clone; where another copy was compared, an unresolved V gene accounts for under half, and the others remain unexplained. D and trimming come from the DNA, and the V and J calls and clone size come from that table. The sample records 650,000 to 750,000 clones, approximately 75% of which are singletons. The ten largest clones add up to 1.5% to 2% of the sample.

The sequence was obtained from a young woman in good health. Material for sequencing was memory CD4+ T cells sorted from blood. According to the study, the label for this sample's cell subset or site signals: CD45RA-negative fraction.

The encoded CDR3 is CASSQGTGVFLTGELFF. The base sequence is TGCGCCAGCAGCCAAGGGACAGGGGTATTTCTCACCGGGGAGCTGTTTTTT. The sequence is built from TRBV4-1 and TRBJ2-2; TRBD1 aligns with 9 central bases. The V end gives up 1 base and the J end 4 bases, leaving 7 bases in the junction not matched to a gene. Including the terminal cysteine and phenylalanine, the CDR3 comprises 17 residues. The retained sequence is limited to the CDR3, 51 bases, with the frame set at the first base. The CDR1 and CDR2 encoded by the germline V gene are MGHRA and YSYEKL.